This T cell receptor beta chain originates from a study of T cell changes during pregnancy in multiple sclerosis. Profiled with immunoSEQ multiplex PCR; TCRdb holds only in-frame clones, not every one. The sample carries tens of thousands of clones, about 90% recorded once. The sequencing here drew on peripheral blood, taken after pregnancy. This TCR came from a female donor with multiple sclerosis, enrolled in a pregnancy study.

CDR3 sequence: CASSGGEDTEAFF. The CDR3 DNA follows: TGTGCCAGCTCTGGGGGGGAGGACACTGAAGCTTTCTTT. V usage is TRBV18 and J usage is TRBJ1-1, with D maybe TRBD1 (5 bases). With 6 bases removed from V and 3 bases from J, the gap between germline ends came to 11 bases. The CDR3 length is 13 residues. The germline V gene encodes CDR1 KGHSH and CDR2 LQKENI. Complete variable domain (other parts from reference TRBV18 and TRBJ1-1): NAGVMQNPRHLVRRRGQEARLRCSPMKGHSHVYWYRQLPEEGLKFMVYLQKENIIDESGMPKERFSAEFPKEGPSILRIQQVVRGDSAAYFCASSGGEDTEAFFGQGTRLTVV.